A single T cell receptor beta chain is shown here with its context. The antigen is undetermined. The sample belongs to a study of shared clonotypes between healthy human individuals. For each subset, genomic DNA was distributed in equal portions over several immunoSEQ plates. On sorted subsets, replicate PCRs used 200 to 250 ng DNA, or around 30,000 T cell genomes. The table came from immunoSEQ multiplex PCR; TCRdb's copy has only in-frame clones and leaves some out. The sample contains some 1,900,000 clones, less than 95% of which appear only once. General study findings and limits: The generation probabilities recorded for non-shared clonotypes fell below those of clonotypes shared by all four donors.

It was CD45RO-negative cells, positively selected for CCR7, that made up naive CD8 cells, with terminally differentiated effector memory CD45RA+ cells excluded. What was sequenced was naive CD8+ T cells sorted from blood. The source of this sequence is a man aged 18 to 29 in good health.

This chain's CDR3 is CASGSYYSLGRDEQFF. As DNA, the CDR3 is TGTGCCAGCGGTTCCTACTATTCCCTCGGGAGGGATGAGCAGTTCTTC. The chain recombines TRBV5-6 with TRBJ2-1; 8 nucleotides agree with TRBD2. Germline V CDR1 and CDR2: SGHDT, YYEEEE. With V trimmed by 7 bases and J by 8 bases, 17 bases remained unmatched. This CDR3 has 16 amino acids.